This TCR beta chain came from a study of T cells in Graves' hyperthyroidism and ophthalmopathy. Researchers took RNA transcripts and amplified the TCR beta CDR3 regions from them. The TCR CDR3 first-round RT-PCR relied on the HTBI primer set. One entry per CDR3 protein results from TCRdb running MiXCR on the multiplex PCR reads. This table holds approximately 640,000 distinct CDR3 sequences, just under 45% found once. Trimming stripped 0 bases from V and 4 bases from J, with 6 bases between. This CDR3 has 13 amino acids. Looked up from germline, CDR1 is SNHLY and CDR2 is FYNNEI. Clinical symptoms, serum thyroxine and TRAb, thyroid ultrasound and orbital computed tomography were used for the diagnoses. The sample holds many counts of this clonotype. Its specificity is unknown. Whole-study findings and limits: With a median lead of roughly 6.2 months before onset, the model predicted ophthalmopathy. In blood, most of the thyroid clonotypes expanded above 0.001 were also present.

The sequenced sample was peripheral blood or thyroid tissue (not recorded which). This receptor was obtained from an adult man with Graves' disease, either hyperthyroidism or ophthalmopathy (not recorded which). The chain is built from TRBV2 and TRBJ1-2; D unresolved. The CDR3 region is CASSEAPPYGYTF. The CDR3 nucleotides read TGTGCCAGCAGTGAAGCCCCCCCCTATGGCTACACCTTC. Full variable domain (remainder filled in from reference TRBV2 and TRBJ1-2): EPEVTQTPSHQVTQMGQEVILRCVPISNHLYFYWYRQILGQKVEFLVSFYNNEISEKSEIFDDQFSVERPDGSNFTLKIRSTKLEDSAMYFCASSEAPPYGYTFGSGTRLTVV.